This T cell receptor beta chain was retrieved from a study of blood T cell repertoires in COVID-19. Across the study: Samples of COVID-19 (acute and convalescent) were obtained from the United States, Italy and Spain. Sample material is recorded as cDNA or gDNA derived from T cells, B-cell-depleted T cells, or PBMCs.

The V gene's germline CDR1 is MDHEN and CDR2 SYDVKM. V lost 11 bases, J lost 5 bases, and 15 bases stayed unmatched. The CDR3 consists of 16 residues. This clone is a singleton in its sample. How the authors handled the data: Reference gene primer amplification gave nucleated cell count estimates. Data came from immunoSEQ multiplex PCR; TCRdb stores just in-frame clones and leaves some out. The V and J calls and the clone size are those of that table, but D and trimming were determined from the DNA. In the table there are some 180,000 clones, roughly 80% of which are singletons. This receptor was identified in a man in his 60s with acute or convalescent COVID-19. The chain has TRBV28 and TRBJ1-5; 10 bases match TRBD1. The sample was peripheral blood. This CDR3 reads CASSSRDRGFHQPQHF. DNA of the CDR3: TGTGCCTCATCCTCCCGGGACAGGGGTTTCCATCAGCCCCAGCATTTT.